This entry lists 21 T cell receptor beta chains sequenced from one sample in a study of vaccination and CD4 T cells after COVID-19. Sequenced with the Oncomine TCR Beta short-read assay was DNA taken from cultured CD4+ T cells. One entry per CDR3 protein, called by TCRdb with MiXCR from the PCR reads. In the table there are fewer than 20,000 distinct CDR3 sequences, about 50% of which are singletons. These receptors are not linked to any known antigen. Treatment denoted: approximately nine-day PBMC culture with coronavirus spike peptide pools or control peptides (ViraFEST assay). Sequencing was done on a sample of CD4+ T cells from blood, cultured in vitro. The receptors here all came from a human donor who had recovered from COVID-19.

This sequence joins TRBV7-8 and TRBJ2-4; perhaps D is TRBD1 or TRBD2 (6 bases each). The CDR3 length is 17 residues. The V end was cut by 4 bases, the J end by 1 base, with 17 bases between. In germline, CDR1 is SGHVS, CDR2 FQNEAQ. The CDR3 bases are TGTGCCAGCAGCTCCTATCGGGGGCTGGGGGCCAAAAACATTCAGTACTTC. Translating gives CASSSYRGLGAKNIQYF.

The sample holds a few counts of this clonotype. The chain uses TRBV7-2 and TRBJ2-2; 9 positions match TRBD1. CDR1 is SGHTA and CDR2 is FQGNSA in the germline V gene. The CDR3 has 15 amino acids. V lost 6 bases and J lost 6; bases outside the gene matches: 8. The CDR3 DNA reads as TGTGCCAGCAGTTCGGGACAGGGACGATCCGGGGAGCTGTTTTTT. Amino acid sequence: CASSSGQGRSGELFF.

This clonotype has only one observation. The rearrangement uses TRBV19 and TRBJ2-7, with 7 positions matching TRBD1. The CDR3 loop spans 16 amino acids. V was pared by 0 bases and J by 2 bases, with 7 bases of the junction left unmatched. Looked up from germline, CDR1 is LNHDA and CDR2 is SQIVND (reference sequence). The CDR3 here is CASSIDRRQGTYEQYF. As DNA, the CDR3 is TGTGCCAGTAGTATAGATAGGAGACAGGGAACCTACGAGCAGTACTTC. The full variable domain, completed using reference TRBV19 and TRBJ2-7, is DGGITQSPKYLFRKEGQNVTLSCEQNLNHDAMYWYRQDPGQGLRLIYYSQIVNDFQKGDIAEGYSVSREKKESFPLTVTSAQKNPTAFYLCASSIDRRQGTYEQYFGPGTRLTVT.

This clonotype was counted between two and nine times. The chain links TRBV25-1 to TRBJ1-1, with a possible D match to TRBD1 (5 bases). Germline lookup yields CDR1 MGHDK and CDR2 SYGVNS. This CDR3 region has 13 residues. V was cut by 4 bases and J by 1 base, with 7 bases left in between. The CDR3 DNA follows: TGTGCCAGCAGTGTCACAGGGAACACTGAAGCTTTCTTT. This sequence encodes CASSVTGNTEAFF.

The V call is TRBV24-1, the J call TRBJ2-1, with TRBD1 identical over 11 bases. Germline trimming cut 5 bases from V and 7 bases from J; bases unmatched to any gene: 6. Germline V gene data show CDR1 as KGHDR and CDR2 as SFDVKD. This CDR3 contains 15 residues. The CDR3 region is CATSGGQGVKNEQFF. The CDR3 DNA reads as TGTGCCACCAGTGGGGGACAGGGGGTAAAAAATGAGCAGTTCTTC.

The rearrangement uses TRBV7-2 and TRBJ2-7, with TRBD2 matching over 7 bases. Germline lookup yields CDR1 SGHTA and CDR2 FQGNSA. The CDR3 is made up of 14 amino acids. V was clipped by 2 bases and J by 6 bases; unmatched bases: 7. The CDR3 spells CASSLYGGKGEQYF. CDR3 nucleotides: TGTGCCAGCAGCTTATACGGGGGGAAGGGCGAGCAGTACTTC. The full variable domain, in which reference TRBV7-2 and TRBJ2-7 provide the parts outside the CDR3, is GAGVSQSPSNKVTEKGKDVELRCDPISGHTALYWYRQSLGQGLEFLIYFQGNSAPDKSGLPSDRFSAERTGGSVSTLTIQRTQQEDSAVYLCASSLYGGKGEQYFGPGTRLTVT.

The J gene is TRBJ2-7, the V gene TRBV10-3, with a tentative D call TRBD1 (6 bases). Between the trimmed V and J ends, which lost 9 bases and 2 bases, there was a span of 11 bases. Germline V gene data show CDR1 as ENHRY and CDR2 as SYGVKD. This CDR3 comprises 12 residues. CDR3 DNA sequence: TGTGCCATAGGACAGATTACCTACGAGCAGTACTTC. Translation: CAIGQITYEQYF.

This clonotype was detected a few times. The chain couples TRBV4-3 to TRBJ2-2; D unresolved. CDR1 and CDR2 (germline): LGHNA, YSLEER. The CDR3 spans 15 residues. The germline V and J ends were trimmed by 3 bases and 6 bases, with 14 bases remaining between them. The CDR3 loop is CASSQELGHPGELFF. DNA for the CDR3: TGCGCCAGCAGCCAGGAACTCGGGCATCCCGGGGAGCTGTTTTTT.

The V call is TRBV7-8, the J call TRBJ2-7, with 8 bases that match TRBD2. The CDR3 has 15 amino acids. Germline-derived CDR1 and CDR2 are SGHVS and FQNEAQ. The V gene end was trimmed by 2 bases and the J gene end by 2 bases; junction bases not matched to a gene: 5. Here the CDR3 reads CASSLYMRGAYEQYF. The CDR3, as DNA: TGTGCCAGCAGCTTATATATGCGGGGGGCCTACGAGCAGTACTTC.

The rearrangement links TRBV6-1 to TRBJ2-3, with D perhaps TRBD1 (6 bases). V dropped 8 bases and J dropped 2 bases, with 14 bases sitting between them. Germline-derived CDR1 and CDR2 are MNHNS and SASEGT. CDR3 length: 14 residues. This chain's CDR3 is CASGRRQATDTQYF. The CDR3 DNA reads TGTGCCAGCGGACGCCGACAGGCCACAGATACGCAGTATTTT.

The genes are TRBV4-2 and TRBJ2-5; 8 nucleotides line up with TRBD2. With 0 bases clipped from V and 1 base from J, the junction kept 1 base outside the gene matches. Germline CDR1 is LGHNA and CDR2 is YNFKEQ. The CDR3 extends over 15 amino acids. CDR3 protein: CASSQDRGGQETQYF. CDR3 in DNA: TGTGCCAGCAGCCAAGATCGGGGGGGCCAAGAGACCCAGTACTTC.

The chain carries TRBV12-3 or TRBV12-4 and TRBJ2-1; 9 bases align to TRBD2. This CDR3 is 19 amino acids long. V shed 1 base, J shed 4 bases, and the junction held 14 bases outside the gene matches. This chain's CDR3 is CASSLEFRVTSGLYNEQFF. The CDR3, as DNA: TGTGCCAGCAGTTTAGAGTTCAGGGTAACTAGCGGGTTATACAATGAGCAGTTCTTC.

V gene TRBV24-1 combines with J gene TRBJ2-2; TRBD1 or TRBD2 may be the D gene (5 bases each). The CDR3 sequence is 16 residues long. V was cut by 6 bases and J by 2 bases, with 15 bases left in between. Germline V gives CDR1 KGHDR, CDR2 SFDVKD. In nucleotides, the CDR3 is TGTGCCACCAGTCCCACCGGGACGGTAAACACCGGGGAGCTGTTTTTT. Translating gives CATSPTGTVNTGELFF.

The rearrangement uses TRBV27 and TRBJ2-7; TRBD1 aligns across 7 bases. V gave up 5 bases and J gave up 4 bases; unmatched junction bases: 8. This CDR3 spans 14 amino acids. The germline gives CDR1 MNHEY, CDR2 SMNVEV (reference sequence). CDR3 coding DNA: TGTGCCAGCAGTACATGGGGACAGACTTACGAGCAGTACTTC. Translated, it gives CASSTWGQTYEQYF.

The CDR3 sequence is CASSSLAGAPHSYEQYF. The DNA for the CDR3 is TGTGCCAGCAGCTCTCTAGCGGGGGCGCCTCACTCCTACGAGCAGTACTTC. The chain carries TRBV11-2 and TRBJ2-7, with 10 bases matching TRBD2. From germline, CDR1 is SGHAT and CDR2 FQNNGV. This CDR3 is built from 17 residues. With 4 bases clipped from V and 0 bases from J, the junction kept 9 bases outside the gene matches.

The table lists this clonotype with a few counts. The rearrangement uses TRBV4-2 and TRBJ1-1, with 7 nucleotides matching TRBD1. This CDR3 contains 16 residues. V shed 4 bases, J shed 1 base, and the junction held 9 bases outside the gene matches. CDR1 LGHNA and CDR2 YNFKEQ come from the germline V gene. The CDR3 region is CASSPHGQVKNTEAFF. CDR3 nucleotide sequence: TGTGCCAGCAGCCCCCATGGACAGGTTAAGAACACTGAAGCTTTCTTT.

There are a few counts of this clonotype. This chain links TRBV6-2 or TRBV6-3 with TRBJ2-7, with 7 positions matching TRBD2. CDR1 is MNHEY and CDR2 is SVGEGT in the germline V gene. V shed 6 bases and J 0 bases; nucleotides not matched to a gene: 5. This CDR3 contains 14 residues. Here the CDR3 DNA reads TGTGCCAGCAGCCGCGGCGGGAGCTCCTACGAGCAGTACTTC. Translated, it gives CASSRGGSSYEQYF.

The chain is built from TRBV6-1 and TRBJ1-2; 8 positions agree with TRBD1. The junction had 19 bases not matched to a gene; V was cut back by 0 bases and J by 7 bases. Germline V gives CDR1 MNHNS, CDR2 SASEGT. This CDR3 contains 19 residues. CDR3 sequence (DNA): TGTGCCAGCAGTGAAGCGCTTCGGAGGGTTGGTGACAGGGGTGGTGGCTACACCTTC. Translation: CASSEALRRVGDRGGGYTF.

This clonotype was seen more than once but under ten times. V gene TRBV6-1 combines with J gene TRBJ2-3; D not certain. V was shortened by 8 bases and J by 3 bases, with 12 bases between the two germline ends. Germline V CDR1 and CDR2: MNHNS, SASEGT. The CDR3 consists of 13 residues. Written as DNA, the CDR3 is TGTGCCAGCGGGTCGGCAGTAACAGATACGCAGTATTTT. Its protein product is CASGSAVTDTQYF.

Only a few counts were recorded for this clonotype. The chain links TRBV6-2 or TRBV6-3 to TRBJ1-2; D is possibly TRBD1 (5 bases). CDR1 is MNHEY and CDR2 is SVGEGT in the germline V gene. V lost 6 bases and J lost 4, with 15 bases in between. This CDR3 is built from 14 residues. This CDR3 reads CASRPAGDVYGYTF. The CDR3 nucleotides read TGTGCCAGCAGACCGGCGGGGGACGTCTATGGCTACACCTTC.

The sample holds one count of this clonotype. The V call is TRBV6-1, the J call TRBJ2-1, with TRBD1 as a possible D gene (6 bases). V lost 6 bases, J lost 0 bases, and 18 bases lay in between. The CDR3 has 17 residues. Germline lookup yields CDR1 MNHNS and CDR2 SASEGT. The CDR3 nucleotides are TGTGCCAGCAGCCACCGAAGGACAGCCTTCTCCTACAATGAGCAGTTCTTC. Amino acids: CASSHRRTAFSYNEQFF.